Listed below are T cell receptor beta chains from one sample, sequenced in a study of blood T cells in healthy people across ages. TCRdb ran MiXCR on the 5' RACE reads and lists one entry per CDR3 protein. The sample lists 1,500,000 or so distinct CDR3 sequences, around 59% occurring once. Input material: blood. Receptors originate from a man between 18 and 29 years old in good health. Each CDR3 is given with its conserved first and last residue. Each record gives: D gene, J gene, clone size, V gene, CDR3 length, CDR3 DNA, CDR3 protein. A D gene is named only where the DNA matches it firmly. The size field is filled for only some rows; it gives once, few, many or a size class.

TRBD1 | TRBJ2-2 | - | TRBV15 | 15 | TGTGCCACCAGCTCAGGACAGGGCAACACCGGGGAGCTGTTTTTT | CATSSGQGNTGELFF
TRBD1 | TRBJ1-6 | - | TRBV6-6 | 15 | TGTGCCAGCAGTTACTTAGGGGGCTTTAATTCACCCCTCCACTTC | CASSYLGGFNSPLHF
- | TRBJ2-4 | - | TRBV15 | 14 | TGTGCCACCAGCTCAATAGGGGCGTCCGACGAGCGGTACTTC | CATSSIGASDERYF
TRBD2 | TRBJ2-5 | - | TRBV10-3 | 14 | TGTGCCATCAAGGAGACTAGCGGGGAAGAGACCCAGTACTTC | CAIKETSGEETQYF
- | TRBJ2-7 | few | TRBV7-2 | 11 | TGTGCCAGCAGTTTCCATCACGAGCAGTACTTC | CASSFHHEQYF
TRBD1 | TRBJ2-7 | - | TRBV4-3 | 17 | TGCGCCAGCAGCCAAGGTCGGGGGACAGGGGGTAGATACGAGCAGTACTTC | CASSQGRGTGGRYEQYF
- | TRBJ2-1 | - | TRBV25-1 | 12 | TGTGCCAGCAGTGAGAACTACAATGAGCAGTTCTTC | CASSENYNEQFF
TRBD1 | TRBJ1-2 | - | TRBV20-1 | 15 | TGCAGTGCTAGAGATGCGAGGACAGGGAACTATGGCTACACCTTC | CSARDARTGNYGYTF
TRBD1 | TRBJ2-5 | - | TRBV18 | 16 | TGTGCCAGCTCCCTGACGGGACAGGCGGGGCAAGAGACCCAGTACTTC | CASSLTGQAGQETQYF
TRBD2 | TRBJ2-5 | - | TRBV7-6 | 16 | TGTGCCAGCAGCAACCCAACAGCGGGAGCGGTAGAGACCCAGTACTTC | CASSNPTAGAVETQYF
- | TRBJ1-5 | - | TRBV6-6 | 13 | TGTGCCAGCAGTTTCTTACTTGGACAGCCCCAGCATTTT | CASSFLLGQPQHF
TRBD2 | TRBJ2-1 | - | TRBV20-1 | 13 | TGCAGTGGGGCGGGAGGGCCCTACAATGAGCAGTTCTTC | CSGAGGPYNEQFF
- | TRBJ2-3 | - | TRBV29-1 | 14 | TGCAGCGCACCGACCAAGCGGGGCACAGATACGCAGTATTTT | CSAPTKRGTDTQYF
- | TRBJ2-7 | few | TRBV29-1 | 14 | TGCAGCGCTACACCGGGACTGACGACCTACGAGCAGTACTTC | CSATPGLTTYEQYF
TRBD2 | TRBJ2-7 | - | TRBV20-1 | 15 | TGCAGTGCTAGGGCAAAAGCGGGACGCCCCTACGAGCAGTACTTC | CSARAKAGRPYEQYF
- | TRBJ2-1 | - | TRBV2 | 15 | TGTGCCAGCAGGGAGGGGGACCTATTGAACAATGAGCAGTTCTTC | CASREGDLLNNEQFF
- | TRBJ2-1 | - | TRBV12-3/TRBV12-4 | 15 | TGTGCCAGCAGTTCCGGGGGCTTCTCCTACAATGAGCAGTTCTTC | CASSSGGFSYNEQFF
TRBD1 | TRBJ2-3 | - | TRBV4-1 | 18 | TGCGCCAGCAGCCAAGATGGATGGGACAGGGGGCAAACAGATACGCAGTATTTT | CASSQDGWDRGQTDTQYF
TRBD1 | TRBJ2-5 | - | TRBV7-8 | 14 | TGTGCCAGCAGCCTTACAGGGGGCGATCAGACCCAGTACTTC | CASSLTGGDQTQYF
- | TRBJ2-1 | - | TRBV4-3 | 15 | TGCGCCAGCAGCCAAAGGGACGGCCTGTTAGATGAGCAGTTCTTC | CASSQRDGLLDEQFF
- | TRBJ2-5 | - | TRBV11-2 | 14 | TGTGCCAGCAGCTTTAATGATCCCCAAGAGACCCAGTACTTC | CASSFNDPQETQYF
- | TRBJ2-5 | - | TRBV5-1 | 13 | TGCGCCAGCGGGCGGGACACTCGAGAGACCCAGTACTTC | CASGRDTRETQYF
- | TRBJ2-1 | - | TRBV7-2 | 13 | TGTGCCAGCAGCCCAGGGGCGGGAAATGAGCAGTTCTTT | CASSPGAGNEQFF
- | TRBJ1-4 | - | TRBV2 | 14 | TGTGCCAGCAGTGAACCCTCACTCCGGGAAAAACTGTTTTTT | CASSEPSLREKLFF
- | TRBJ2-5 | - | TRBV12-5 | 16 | TGTGCTAGTGGTTTGGTATTCCCGGGGATAGGGAAGACCCAGTACTTC | CASGLVFPGIGKTQYF
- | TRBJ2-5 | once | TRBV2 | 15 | TGTGCCAGCCAAGAGCGCCTAGGGTGGGAAGAGACCCAGTACTTC | CASQERLGWEETQYF
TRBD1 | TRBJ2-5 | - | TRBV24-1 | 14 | TGTGCCACCAGTGACGCTAGGACAGGGGCCACCCAGTACTTC | CATSDARTGATQYF
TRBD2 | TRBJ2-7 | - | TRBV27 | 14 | TGTGCCAGCAGGGCGGGCGGGAGTCTCTACGAGCAGTACTTC | CASRAGGSLYEQYF
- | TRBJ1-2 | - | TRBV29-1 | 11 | TGCAGCGTTGCAGGGGAGTATGGCTACACCTTC | CSVAGEYGYTF
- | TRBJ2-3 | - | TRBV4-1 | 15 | TGCGCCAGCAGCCAAGATCAGTGGAGCACAGATACGCAGTATTTT | CASSQDQWSTDTQYF
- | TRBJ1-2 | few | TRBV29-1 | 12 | TGCAGCGCGGGGGAGGGGGTCTATGGCTACACCTTC | CSAGEGVYGYTF
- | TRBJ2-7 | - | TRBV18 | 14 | TGTGCCAGCTCACCGAGGGGACCTGAAGAGTCCCAGTACTTC | CASSPRGPEESQYF
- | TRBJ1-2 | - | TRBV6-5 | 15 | TGTGCCAGCAGCAACACAGGGTATTCTATCTATGGCTACACCTTC | CASSNTGYSIYGYTF
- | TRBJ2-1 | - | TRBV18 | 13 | TGTGCCAGCTCCCCTCGTGACGCAATAGAGCAGTTCTTC | CASSPRDAIEQFF
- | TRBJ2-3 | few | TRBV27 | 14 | TGTGCCAGCAGTTTGGCCCAGGGTTCAGATACGCAGTATTTT | CASSLAQGSDTQYF
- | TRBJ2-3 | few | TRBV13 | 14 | TGTGCCAGCAGCTCCAAGACAAGTCCGGATACGCAGTATTTT | CASSSKTSPDTQYF
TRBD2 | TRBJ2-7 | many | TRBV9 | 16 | TGTGCCAGCAGCGTGGCAAGCGGGGCAGCGAGTTACGAGCAGTACTTC | CASSVASGAASYEQYF
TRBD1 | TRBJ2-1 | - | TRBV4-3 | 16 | TGCGCCAGCAGCTCGACAGGGGGCGGGGTTCACAATGAGCAGTTCTTC | CASSSTGGGVHNEQFF
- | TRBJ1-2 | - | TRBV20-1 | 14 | TGCAGTGCTAGAGATGGAACAGGAAACTATGGCTACACCTTC | CSARDGTGNYGYTF
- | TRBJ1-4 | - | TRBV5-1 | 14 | TGCGCCAGCAGCTTAAACCTCGATATTGGAAAACTGTTTTTT | CASSLNLDIGKLFF
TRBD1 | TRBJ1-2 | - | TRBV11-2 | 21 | TGTGCCAGCCGCGCCCTTTTGAGTAGGGGGCGAGTTCGTCTTTCCTACTATGGCTACACCTTC | CASRALLSRGRVRLSYYGYTF
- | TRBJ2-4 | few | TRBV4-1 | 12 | TGCGCCAGCAGCCAAGATCTGGCGGTTCAGTACTTC | CASSQDLAVQYF
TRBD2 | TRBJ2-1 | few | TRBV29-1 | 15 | TGCAGCGTTGAAGTATGGCTAGCGGGGTACAATGAGCAGTTCTTC | CSVEVWLAGYNEQFF
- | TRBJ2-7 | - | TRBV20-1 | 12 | TGCAGTGCTAGTGAGGGGCAGGGCGAGCAGTACTTC | CSASEGQGEQYF
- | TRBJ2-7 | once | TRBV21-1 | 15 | TGTGCCAGCAGCAAAGAGATTGAGAGCTCCTACGAGCAGTACTTC | CASSKEIESSYEQYF
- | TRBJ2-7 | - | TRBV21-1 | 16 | TGTGCCAGCAGCAGCCGGACGGTAAAAAGCTCCTACGAGCAGTACTTC | CASSSRTVKSSYEQYF
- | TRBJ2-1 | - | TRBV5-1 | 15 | TGCGCCAGCAGCTTGGAGTTGCTAGCCCGAAATGAGCAGTTCTTC | CASSLELLARNEQFF
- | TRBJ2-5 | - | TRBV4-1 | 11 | TGCGCCAGCAGCCAAGATAGGGAGGTGTACTTC | CASSQDREVYF
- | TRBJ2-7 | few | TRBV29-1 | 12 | TGCAGCGCCCGTACCGATTACTACGAGCAGTACTTC | CSARTDYYEQYF
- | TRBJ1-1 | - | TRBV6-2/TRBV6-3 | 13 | TGTGCCAGCAGTTACTCAGGGTTCGCTGAAGCTTTCTTT | CASSYSGFAEAFF
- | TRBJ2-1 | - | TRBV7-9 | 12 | TGTGCCAGCAGCGACCTAGAGTTGGGGCAGTTCTTC | CASSDLELGQFF
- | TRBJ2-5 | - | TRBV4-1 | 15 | TGCGCCAGCAGCCAGACCTCCTCGGGAATTGAGACCCAGTACTTC | CASSQTSSGIETQYF
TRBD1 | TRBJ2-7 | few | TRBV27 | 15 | TGTGCCAGCTCTTCCCCCACGCGACAGGGTTACGAGCAGTACTTC | CASSSPTRQGYEQYF
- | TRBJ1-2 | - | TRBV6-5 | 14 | TGTGCCAGCACCGGGACGGGAGCTAACTATGGCTACACCTTC | CASTGTGANYGYTF
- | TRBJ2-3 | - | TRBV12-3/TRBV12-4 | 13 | TGTGCCAGCAGGCATACAAGCACAGATACGCAGTATTTT | CASRHTSTDTQYF